This TCR beta chain was sequenced during a study of blood T cell repertoires in COVID-19. Study summary: Samples representing acute and convalescent COVID-19 were sourced from the United States, Italy and Spain. PBMCs, B-cell-depleted T cells, or T cells were the source of the cDNA or gDNA that made up the material.

The CDR3 runs to 13 residues. The germline CDR1 and CDR2 sequences are LNHDA and SQIVND (reference sequence). V lost 6 bases to trimming and J lost 1 base; unmatched junction nucleotides: 2. Per the authors' pipeline: Nucleated cell counts were estimated from reference gene primer amplification. TCRdb keeps only in-frame clones here, not all; method: immunoSEQ multiplex PCR. V, J and clone size reflect that table, while D and trimming were determined from the DNA. The sample has 40,000 to 55,000 clones; 70% to 85% are singletons. The chain recombines TRBV19 with TRBJ1-1; TRBD1 matches at 7 bases. The sequenced sample was peripheral blood. This clonotype was obtained from a woman older than 75 with acute or convalescent COVID-19. The CDR3 DNA reads as TGTGCCAGTAGCCGGACAGGGAACACTGAAGCTTTCTTT. This codes for CASSRTGNTEAFF.